This T cell receptor beta chain is from a study of T cells in narcolepsy. Study context: Enrolled donors included narcolepsy type 1 or type 2 patients and healthy controls.

Generated by immunoSEQ multiplex PCR, the TCRdb table keeps only in-frame clones and is missing some. Of about 26,000 clones in the sample, about 80% are singletons; the top ten hold more than 1%. Trimming cost V 1 base and J 4 bases; bases outside gene matches: 9. This CDR3 has 17 residues. Germline-derived CDR1 and CDR2 are SGHRS and YFSETQ. Study-level findings and limits: Reportedly, autoreactive clonotypes were serially detected in patients' blood but not controls'.

As to this clone: Its cognate antigen is unknown.

The sequence was collected from a human donor in good health. The V and J genes are TRBV5-1 and TRBJ2-2; TRBD1 agrees at 8 bases. The source material was memory (CD45RA-) CD4+ T cells from blood. CDR3 DNA sequence: TGCGCCAGCAGCTTGTCTATGAGGACAGGGCCCACCGGGGAGCTGTTTTTT. This encodes CASSLSMRTGPTGELFF.